This entry features one T cell receptor beta chain sequence. At least ten counts were recorded for this clonotype. Its recognized antigen is unknown. Per-base quality was not reported, and no clone a single base away is much larger than it. Sequenced using an Illumina NovaSeq 6000. TCRalpha and TCRbeta cDNA libraries were built by 5'RACE with constant-segment primers, adding sample barcodes and unique molecular identifiers. RNA was extracted from every sample with Trizol reagent. Libraries were amplified in two PCR steps, with a second sample barcode and Illumina TruSeq adapters added in the second step. The libraries were sequenced on an Illumina NovaSeq using 2 x 150 bp paired-end reads. The paper's data handling went like this. Demultiplexing of reads and collapsing into UMI-guided consensus sequences were performed with migec v1.2.7. Using mixcr v2.1.11, UMI consensuses were aligned to TRA and TRB V and J templates and then assembled into clonotypes. Clonotypes were classified as expanded or contracted when called significant by both edgeR and NoisET, with noise models trained on biological replicates. For edgeR calls, a false discovery rate-adjusted p below 0.01 and a log2 fold-change threshold of 1 were applied. PCA with hierarchical clustering of max-normalized trajectories of the 1000 most abundant clonotypes was used as exploratory dynamics analysis. Separately sequenced CD4+ and CD8+ repertoires were used to assign the CD4 or CD8 phenotype of responding clones. TCRdb redid the processing of the public reads, applying fastp at Q25 and MiXCR, and retained in-frame beta chains. Rows with one shared CDR3 protein collapse into an entry with the most common genes and DNA. The V and J calls come from TCRdb's annotation, not from the publication. The sample table shows about 150,000 distinct CDR3 sequences, and approximately 6% are seen once. Together, the top ten hold under 2.5% of the sample.

Ficoll-Paque density gradient centrifugation was the method used to isolate PBMCs. The data were obtained in a study of T-cell memory formation after mild COVID-19 (dated by TCRdb to the early 2020s). Concerning the study at large: TCR sequence clusters from the two donors were largely donor specific. In two donors, T-cell clones that expanded and contracted after mild COVID-19 were followed by sequencing TCRalpha and TCRbeta repertoires longitudinally. The cohort comprised two young, previously healthy adult volunteers, one female and one male. Study-level results and caveats: Contracting CD4+ clones were found mainly in CM and EM memory subsets, while CD8+ clones were enriched in EMRA. SARS-CoV-2 specificity was not confirmed for the second-wave clones peaking on day 37. The study included only a couple of mild cases, and larger cohorts that include severe cases with pre-infection samples were judged to be necessary. Some responding clones were detected in pre-infection memory, suggesting pre-existing cross-reactive memory T cells joined the SARS-CoV-2 response. Clones contracting from day 15 to 85 had balanced CD4/CD8 phenotypes, while a second wave expanding from day 15 to 37 was biased towards CD4+.

Via the germline V gene, CDR1 is SGHTA and CDR2 FQGNSA. Trimming at the junction amounts to 0 bases on V and 7 bases on J, and the germline ends lie 12 bases apart. The CDR3 has 14 amino acids, counting the end cysteine and phenylalanine. Of the read, only the CDR3 DNA is kept; its 42 bases are in frame from base 1. The sequenced material came from PBMCs or a T cell subset sorted from them (not recorded which). This receptor chain uses TRBV7-2 and TRBJ1-1, with a weak D call of TRBD1 (5 bases match). The TCR was taken from an adult woman who had mild COVID-19 (a few samples of this study predate the infection). The sample titles of this study are shuffled in the database, so cell type and time point are left out; the donor was told from shared clones. Read as DNA, the sequence is TGTGCCAGCAGCTTAGCGAGAGGGGCGAATGAAGCTTTCTTT. Its product reads: CASSLARGANEAFF.